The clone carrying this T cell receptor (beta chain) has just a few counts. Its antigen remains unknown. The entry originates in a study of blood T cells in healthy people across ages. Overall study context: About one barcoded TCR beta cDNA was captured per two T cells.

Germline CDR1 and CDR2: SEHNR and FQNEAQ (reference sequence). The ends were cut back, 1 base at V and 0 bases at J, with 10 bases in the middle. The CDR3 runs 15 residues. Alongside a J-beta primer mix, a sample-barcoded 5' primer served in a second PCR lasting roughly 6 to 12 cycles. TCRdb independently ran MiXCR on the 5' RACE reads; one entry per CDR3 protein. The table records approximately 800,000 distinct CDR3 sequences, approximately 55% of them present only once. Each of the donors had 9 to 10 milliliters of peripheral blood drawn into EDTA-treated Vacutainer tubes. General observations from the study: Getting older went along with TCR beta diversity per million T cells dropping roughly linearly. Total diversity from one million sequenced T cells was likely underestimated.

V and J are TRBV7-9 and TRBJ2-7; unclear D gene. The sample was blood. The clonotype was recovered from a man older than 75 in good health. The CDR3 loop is CASSLGAASSYEQYF. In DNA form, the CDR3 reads TGTGCCAGCAGCTTAGGGGCGGCAAGCTCCTACGAGCAGTACTTC. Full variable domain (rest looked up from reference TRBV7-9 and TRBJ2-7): DTGVSQNPRHKITKRGQNVTFRCDPISEHNRLYWYRQTLGQGPEFLTYFQNEAQLEKSRLLSDRFSAERPKGSFSTLEIQRTEQGDSAMYLCASSLGAASSYEQYFGPGTRLTVT.